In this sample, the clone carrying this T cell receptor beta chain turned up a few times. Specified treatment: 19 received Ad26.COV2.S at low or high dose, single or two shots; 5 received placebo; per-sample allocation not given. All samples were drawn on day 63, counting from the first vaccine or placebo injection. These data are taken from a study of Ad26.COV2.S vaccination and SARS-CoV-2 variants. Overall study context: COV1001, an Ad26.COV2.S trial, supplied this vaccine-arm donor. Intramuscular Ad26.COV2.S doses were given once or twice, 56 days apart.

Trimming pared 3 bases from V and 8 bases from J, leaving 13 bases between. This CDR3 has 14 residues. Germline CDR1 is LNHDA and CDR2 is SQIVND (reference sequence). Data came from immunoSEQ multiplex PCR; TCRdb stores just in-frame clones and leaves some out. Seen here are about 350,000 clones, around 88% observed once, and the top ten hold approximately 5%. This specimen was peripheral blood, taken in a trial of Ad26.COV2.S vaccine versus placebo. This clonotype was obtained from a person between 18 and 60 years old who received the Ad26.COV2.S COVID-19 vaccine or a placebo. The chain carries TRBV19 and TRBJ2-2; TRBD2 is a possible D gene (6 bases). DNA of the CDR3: TGTGCCAGTAGTATTGTGACTAGGGGAGGGGAGCTGTTTTTT. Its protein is CASSIVTRGGELFF.